This T cell receptor beta chain is drawn from a study of T-cell reconstitution after alpha-beta-depleted transplantation in children. V dropped 5 bases and J dropped 2 bases, with 15 bases sitting between them. This CDR3 has 15 amino acids. Germline V lookup: CDR1 SGHTA, CDR2 FQGNSA. This clonotype was counted ten times or more. This sample's TCRbeta library carried unique molecular identifier barcodes. Each CDR3 protein gets one entry after TCRdb re-called the PCR reads with MiXCR. The sample carries approximately 400,000 distinct CDR3 sequences, 9.5% to 13% recorded once. The receptor was isolated from a human donor who donated a stem cell graft to a child with acute myeloid leukemia. The source material was PBMCs from the stem cell graft donor, sampled from the stem cell graft. The J gene is TRBJ2-5, the V gene TRBV7-2; D is ambiguous. The chain's CDR3 is CASSPDIRQQETQYF. CDR3 in DNA: TGTGCCAGCAGCCCTGACATTCGACAACAAGAGACCCAGTACTTC.